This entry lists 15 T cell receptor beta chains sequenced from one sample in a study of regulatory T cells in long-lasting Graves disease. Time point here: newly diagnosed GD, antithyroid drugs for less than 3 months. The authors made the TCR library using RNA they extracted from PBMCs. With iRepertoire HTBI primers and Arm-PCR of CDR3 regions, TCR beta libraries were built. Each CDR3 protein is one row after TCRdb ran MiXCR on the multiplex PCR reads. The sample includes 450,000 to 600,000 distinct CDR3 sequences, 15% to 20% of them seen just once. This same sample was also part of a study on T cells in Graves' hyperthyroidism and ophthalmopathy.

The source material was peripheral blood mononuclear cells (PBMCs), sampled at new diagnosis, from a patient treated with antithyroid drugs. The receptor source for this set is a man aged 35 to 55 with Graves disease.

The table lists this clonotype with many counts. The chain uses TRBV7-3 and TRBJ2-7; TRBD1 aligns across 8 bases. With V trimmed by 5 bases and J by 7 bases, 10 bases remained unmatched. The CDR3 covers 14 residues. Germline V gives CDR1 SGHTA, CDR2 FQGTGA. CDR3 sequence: CASSPTDRAGEQYF. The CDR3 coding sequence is TGTGCCAGCAGCCCGACGGACAGGGCGGGTGAGCAGTACTTC.

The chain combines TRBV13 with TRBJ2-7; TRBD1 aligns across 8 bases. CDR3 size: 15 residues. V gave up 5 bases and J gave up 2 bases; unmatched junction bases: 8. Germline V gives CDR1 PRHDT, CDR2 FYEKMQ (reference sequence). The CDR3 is CASSRTGLTPYEQYF. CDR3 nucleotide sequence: TGTGCCAGCAGCAGGACAGGGTTAACCCCCTACGAGCAGTACTTC.

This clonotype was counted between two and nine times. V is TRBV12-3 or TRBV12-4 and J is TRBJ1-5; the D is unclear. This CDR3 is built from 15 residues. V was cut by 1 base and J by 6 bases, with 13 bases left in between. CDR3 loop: CASSLGTDLGQPQHF. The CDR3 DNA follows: TGTGCCAGCAGTTTAGGGACTGACTTAGGTCAGCCCCAGCATTTT.

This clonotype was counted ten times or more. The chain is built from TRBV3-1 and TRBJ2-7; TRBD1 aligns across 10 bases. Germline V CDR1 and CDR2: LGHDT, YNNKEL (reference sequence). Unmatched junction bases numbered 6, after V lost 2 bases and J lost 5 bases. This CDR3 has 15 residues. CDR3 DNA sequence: TGTGCCAGCAGCCAACAAGGACAGGGGGAAAACGAGCAGTACTTC. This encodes CASSQQGQGENEQYF.

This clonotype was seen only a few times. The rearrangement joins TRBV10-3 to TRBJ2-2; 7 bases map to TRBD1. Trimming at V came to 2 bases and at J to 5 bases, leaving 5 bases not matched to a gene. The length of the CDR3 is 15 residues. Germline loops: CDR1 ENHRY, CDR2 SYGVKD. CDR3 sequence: CAISEEGARTGELFF. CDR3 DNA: TGTGCCATCAGTGAGGAGGGGGCTAGGACCGGGGAGCTGTTTTTT.

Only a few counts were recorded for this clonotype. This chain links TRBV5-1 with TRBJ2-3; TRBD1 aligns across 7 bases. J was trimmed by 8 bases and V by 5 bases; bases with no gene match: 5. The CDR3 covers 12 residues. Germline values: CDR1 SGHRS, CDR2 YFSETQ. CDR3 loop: CASSTDRATQYF. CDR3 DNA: TGCGCCAGCAGTACCGACAGGGCTACGCAGTATTTT.

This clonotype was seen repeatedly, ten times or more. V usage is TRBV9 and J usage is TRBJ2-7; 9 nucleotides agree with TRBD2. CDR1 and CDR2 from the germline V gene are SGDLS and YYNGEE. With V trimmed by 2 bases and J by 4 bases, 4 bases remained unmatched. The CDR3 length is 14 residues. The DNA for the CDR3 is TGTGCCAGCAGCGTCGGTAGCGGGAGTTACGAGCAGTACTTC. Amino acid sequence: CASSVGSGSYEQYF.

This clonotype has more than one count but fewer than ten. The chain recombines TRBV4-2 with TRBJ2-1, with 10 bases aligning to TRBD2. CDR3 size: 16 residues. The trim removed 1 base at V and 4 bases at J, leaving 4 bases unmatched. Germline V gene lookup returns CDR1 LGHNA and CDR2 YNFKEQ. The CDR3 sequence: CASSQGTSGVYNEQFF. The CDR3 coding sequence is TGTGCCAGCAGCCAAGGGACTAGCGGAGTTTACAATGAGCAGTTCTTC.

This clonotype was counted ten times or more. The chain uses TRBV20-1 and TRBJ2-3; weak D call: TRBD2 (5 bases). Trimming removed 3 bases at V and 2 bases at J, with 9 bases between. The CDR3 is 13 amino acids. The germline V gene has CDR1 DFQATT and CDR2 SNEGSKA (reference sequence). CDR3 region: CSARTTNTDTQYF. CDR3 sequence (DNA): TGCAGTGCTAGGACTACGAACACAGATACGCAGTATTTT.

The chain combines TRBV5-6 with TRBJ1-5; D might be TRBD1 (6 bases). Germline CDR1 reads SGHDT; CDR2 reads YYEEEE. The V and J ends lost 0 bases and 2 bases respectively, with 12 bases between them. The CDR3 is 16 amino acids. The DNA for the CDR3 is TGTGCCAGCAGCTTGGGTCAGGGGCAGGGCAATCAGCCCCAGCATTTT. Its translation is CASSLGQGQGNQPQHF.

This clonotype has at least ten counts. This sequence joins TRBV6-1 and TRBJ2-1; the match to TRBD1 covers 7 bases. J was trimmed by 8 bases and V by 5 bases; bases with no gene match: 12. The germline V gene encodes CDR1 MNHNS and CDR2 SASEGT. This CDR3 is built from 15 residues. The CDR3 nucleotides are TGTGCCAGCAGTCCCCATAATCCAGGGGGAGATGAGCAGTTCTTC. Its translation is CASSPHNPGGDEQFF.

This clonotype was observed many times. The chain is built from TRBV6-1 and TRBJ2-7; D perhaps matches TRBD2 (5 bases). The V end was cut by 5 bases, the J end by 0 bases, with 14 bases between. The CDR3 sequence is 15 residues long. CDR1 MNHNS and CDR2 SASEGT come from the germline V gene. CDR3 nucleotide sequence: TGTGCCAGCAGTCGGTGGACTCCTCTCTCCTACGAGCAGTACTTC. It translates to CASSRWTPLSYEQYF.

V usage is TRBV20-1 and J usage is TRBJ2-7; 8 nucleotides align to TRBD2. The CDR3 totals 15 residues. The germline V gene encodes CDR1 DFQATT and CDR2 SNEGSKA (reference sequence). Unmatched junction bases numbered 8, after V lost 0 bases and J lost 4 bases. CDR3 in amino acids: CSARDRGTSRYEQYF. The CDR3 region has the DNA TGCAGTGCTAGAGATCGGGGGACTAGTCGGTACGAGCAGTACTTC.

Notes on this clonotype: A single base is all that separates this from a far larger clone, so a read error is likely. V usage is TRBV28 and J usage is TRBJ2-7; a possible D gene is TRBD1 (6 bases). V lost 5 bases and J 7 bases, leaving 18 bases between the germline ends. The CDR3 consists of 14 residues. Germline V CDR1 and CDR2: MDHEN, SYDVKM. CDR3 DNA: TGTGCCAGCAGTAGTCAGGGGTATAGTGGTGAGCAGTACTTC. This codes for CASSSQGYSGEQYF.

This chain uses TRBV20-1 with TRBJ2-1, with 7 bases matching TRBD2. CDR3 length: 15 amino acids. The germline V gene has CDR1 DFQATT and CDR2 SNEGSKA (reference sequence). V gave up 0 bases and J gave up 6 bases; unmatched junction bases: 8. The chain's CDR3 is CSARDSGEGLNEQFF. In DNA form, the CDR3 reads TGCAGTGCTAGAGATTCTGGGGAGGGCCTCAATGAGCAGTTCTTC.